The 27 T cell receptor beta chains given below trace back to one sample, sequenced in a study of cytomegalovirus exposure and HLA in healthy donors. The study ran its PCR with 60 Vbeta and 13 Jbeta primers. The repertoire was sequenced with immunoSEQ multiplex PCR; TCRdb's copy has only in-frame clones and lacks some. The data show around 91,000 clones, about 89% seen once. Sequencing used PBMCs. The receptors were gathered from a man aged 30-40 years in good health and CMV-seropositive.

This clone appeared once. This chain uses TRBV5-1 with TRBJ2-5; maybe TRBD2 (8 bases). CDR3 length: 14 residues. The germline V and J ends were trimmed by 6 bases and 5 bases, with 17 bases remaining between them. Germline CDR1 SGHRS, CDR2 YFSETQ. In DNA, the CDR3 is TGCGCCAGCACTTCGGGAGGGGGCGGCGAGACCCAGTACTTC. Protein sequence: CASTSGGGGETQYF. The variable domain in full, with the rest retrieved from reference TRBV5-1 and TRBJ2-5, is KAGVTQTPRYLIKTRGQQVTLSCSPISGHRSVSWYQQTPGQGLQFLFEYFSETQRNKGNFPGRFSGRQFSNSRSEMNVSTLELGDSALYLCASTSGGGGETQYFGPGTRLLVL.

The V gene is TRBV4-1, the J gene TRBJ2-3; D is possibly TRBD1 (5 bases). Trimming cost V 3 bases and J 0 bases, with 7 bases left between them. There are 14 residues in the CDR3. CDR1 is MGHRA, CDR2 YSYEKL, per germline. CDR3 in amino acids: CASSHRVSTDTQYF. The CDR3 DNA reads TGCGCCAGCAGCCACAGGGTCAGCACAGATACGCAGTATTTT.

The rearrangement links TRBV29-1 to TRBJ2-7, with a tentative D call TRBD1 (6 bases). V was clipped by 7 bases and J by 1 base, with 17 bases between them. The CDR3 extends over 14 amino acids. Germline CDR1 is SQVTM and CDR2 is ANQGSEA. This chain's CDR3 is CSGGQGVKSYEQYF. The CDR3 DNA reads TGCAGCGGGGGGCAGGGTGTCAAATCCTACGAGCAGTACTTC.

J is TRBJ1-1 and V is TRBV19; tentatively, D is TRBD1 (6 bases). CDR3 length equals 14 residues. V lost 4 bases to trimming and J lost 5 bases, with 14 bases between them. Per germline, CDR1 LNHDA and CDR2 SQIVND (reference sequence). CDR3 amino acids: CASSTQTGVTEAFF. CDR3 nucleotides: TGTGCCAGTAGTACCCAGACAGGTGTGACTGAAGCTTTCTTT.

This clone has just one count. The V gene is TRBV27, the J gene TRBJ1-3; D is unclear. The germline V gene has CDR1 MNHEY and CDR2 SMNVEV (reference sequence). This CDR3 spans 15 amino acids. V was clipped by 2 bases and J by 0 bases, with 8 bases between them. This CDR3 is CASSLRGGSGNTIYF. The CDR3 DNA reads TGTGCCAGCAGTTTACGGGGAGGCTCTGGAAACACCATATATTTT.

The chain employs TRBV7-9 and TRBJ2-1, with 8 bases aligning to TRBD2. This CDR3 has 16 residues. CDR1 SEHNR and CDR2 FQNEAQ come from the germline V gene (reference sequence). The junction had 6 bases not matched to a gene; V was cut back by 2 bases and J by 3 bases. CDR3 region: CASSLRAREDYNEQFF. Here the CDR3 DNA reads TGTGCCAGCAGCTTACGTGCGCGGGAGGACTACAATGAGCAGTTCTTC.

The rearrangement joins TRBV7-9 to TRBJ1-2; weak D call: TRBD1 (6 bases). The CDR3 runs to 16 residues. The V and J ends lost 4 bases and 1 base respectively, with 16 bases between them. CDR1 and CDR2 (germline): SEHNR, FQNEAQ (reference sequence). The CDR3 DNA follows: TGTGCCAGCAGCTACCAAGGGGGAAGACTTAACTATGGCTACACCTTC. Translated, it gives CASSYQGGRLNYGYTF.

This clone was counted only a few times. The J gene is TRBJ2-4, the V gene TRBV28; D is perhaps TRBD1 (5 bases). The germline gives CDR1 MDHEN, CDR2 SYDVKM. The ends were cut back, 4 bases at V and 9 bases at J, with 19 bases in the middle. The CDR3 has 15 residues. CDR3: CASSSMRSRDGIQYF. The CDR3 DNA reads TGTGCCAGCAGTTCCATGCGGTCCAGGGATGGCATTCAGTACTTC.

The CDR3 sequence: CASSPLGTRDEQFF. CDR3 sequence (DNA): TGTGCCAGCAGCCCACTGGGGACACGCGATGAGCAGTTCTTC. This rearrangement joins TRBV7-9 to TRBJ2-1; maybe TRBD1 (6 bases). Germline V CDR1 and CDR2: SEHNR, FQNEAQ (reference sequence). This CDR3 has 14 amino acids. Trimming cost V 5 bases and J 8 bases, with 16 bases left between them.

DNA for the CDR3: TGTGCCAGCAGCGCCCCCAGAACAGGAGAAGCTTTCTTT. Protein: CASSAPRTGEAFF. The chain employs TRBV9 and TRBJ1-1; D may be TRBD1 (5 bases). V was clipped by 3 bases and J by 8 bases, with 14 bases between them. The CDR3 contains 13 residues. Germline V CDR1 and CDR2: SGDLS, YYNGEE. The variable domain in full, with the rest retrieved from reference TRBV9 and TRBJ1-1, is DSGVTQTPKHLITATGQRVTLRCSPRSGDLSVYWYQQSLDQGLQFLIQYYNGEERAKGNILERFSAQQFPDLHSELNLSSLELGDSALYFCASSAPRTGEAFFGQGTRLTVV.

The chain uses TRBV30 and TRBJ2-5; 8 bases line up with TRBD2. The length of the CDR3 is 15 residues. V gave up 4 bases and J gave up 1 base; unmatched junction bases: 8. The V gene's germline CDR1 is GTSNPN and CDR2 SVGIG (reference sequence). DNA of the CDR3: TGTGCCTGGAAGAGAGCGGGAGTCGTCCAAGAGACCCAGTACTTC. Amino acid sequence: CAWKRAGVVQETQYF.

V gene TRBV2 combines with J gene TRBJ1-2; 9 bases align to TRBD1. The CDR3 has 17 amino acids. Per germline, CDR1 SNHLY and CDR2 FYNNEI. With 4 bases clipped from V and 0 bases from J, the junction kept 9 bases outside the gene matches. The CDR3 region is CASSVRDRDTTNYGYTF. In DNA form, the CDR3 reads TGTGCCAGCAGTGTACGGGACAGGGACACTACTAACTATGGCTACACCTTC.

V usage is TRBV18 and J usage is TRBJ1-1, with 9 bases aligning to TRBD1. Germline CDR1 and CDR2: KGHSH and LQKENI. The CDR3 is 16 amino acids. V was clipped by 5 bases and J by 3 bases; unmatched bases: 10. The CDR3 nucleotides read TGTGCCAGCTCATACCTGACAGGGGGTTCGGACACTGAAGCTTTCTTT. Its translation is CASSYLTGGSDTEAFF.

The CDR3 bases are TGTGCCAGCAGCGCGGGGACTTACACCTACGAGCAGTACTTC. It translates to CASSAGTYTYEQYF. The genes are TRBV9 and TRBJ2-7; D might be TRBD2 (6 bases). This CDR3 has 14 residues. CDR1 is SGDLS and CDR2 is YYNGEE in the germline V gene. Trimming took 3 bases from V and 2 from J, leaving 12 bases between them.

This clone showed up many times. The V gene is TRBV7-8, the J gene TRBJ2-1; D is perhaps TRBD2 (6 bases). V was clipped by 3 bases and J by 4 bases, with 10 bases between them. The CDR3 contains 14 residues. The germline CDR1 and CDR2 sequences are SGHVS and FQNEAQ. The CDR3 reads CASSFRGFYNEQFF. CDR3 coding DNA: TGTGCCAGCAGCTTTCGGGGGTTTTACAATGAGCAGTTCTTC.

V is TRBV19 and J is TRBJ1-2, with a weak D call TRBD1 (6 bases). The germline V gene encodes CDR1 LNHDA and CDR2 SQIVND (reference sequence). Trimming removed 8 bases from V and 6 bases from J, with 16 bases in between. The CDR3 runs 13 residues. The CDR3 DNA reads TGTGCCAGTCTTAAAGGGGGTCTCGATGGCTACACCTTC. Protein sequence: CASLKGGLDGYTF.

J is TRBJ1-5 and V is TRBV10-2; D is unresolved. The CDR3 runs 14 residues. In germline, CDR1 is WSHSY, CDR2 SAAADI. Trimming pared 2 bases from V and 2 bases from J, leaving 7 bases between. CDR3 nucleotide sequence: TGCGCCAGCAGTGAGGCCGGGGGCAATCAGCCCCAGCATTTT. Its translation is CASSEAGGNQPQHF.

This clone showed up just a few times. The chain combines TRBV5-5 with TRBJ1-1; maybe TRBD1 (6 bases). The CDR3 sequence is 14 residues long. The germline V gene has CDR1 SGHKS and CDR2 YYEKEE (reference sequence). Trimming left V 3 bases short and J 1 base short, with 10 bases between. The CDR3 reads CASSWGTPNTEAFF. DNA for the CDR3: TGTGCCAGCAGCTGGGGGACACCGAACACTGAAGCTTTCTTT.

V usage is TRBV7-6 and J usage is TRBJ2-1, with TRBD2 matching 9 bases. CDR3 length: 20 residues. Germline V gene data show CDR1 as SGHVS and CDR2 as FNYEAQ. Trimming at V came to 1 base and at J to 0 bases, leaving 13 bases not matched to a gene. CDR3 loop: CASSLDRGLAGWGSYNEQFF. CDR3 DNA sequence: TGTGCCAGCAGCTTAGACCGGGGGCTAGCGGGGTGGGGCTCCTACAATGAGCAGTTCTTC.

This chain connects TRBV7-2 to TRBJ2-1; TRBD1 agrees at 7 bases. The germline gives CDR1 SGHTA, CDR2 FQGNSA. V was pared by 8 bases and J by 6 bases, with 7 bases of the junction left unmatched. The CDR3 totals 13 residues. CDR3 amino acids: CASCFDRANEQFF. The CDR3, as DNA: TGTGCCAGCTGTTTTGACAGGGCCAATGAGCAGTTCTTC.

The V call is TRBV14, the J call TRBJ2-7, with unresolved D. Germline-derived CDR1 and CDR2 are SGHDN and FVKESK. Trimming shortened V by 1 base and J by 0 bases, and 10 bases separated the two germline ends. The length of the CDR3 is 15 residues. As DNA, the CDR3 is TGTGCCAGCAGCCAAGCCAATCACGGCTCCTACGAGCAGTACTTC. It codes for CASSQANHGSYEQYF.

The rearrangement links TRBV2 to TRBJ1-1; D is possibly TRBD1 (6 bases). The CDR3 extends over 15 amino acids. Per germline, CDR1 SNHLY and CDR2 FYNNEI. Trimming stripped 7 bases from V and 4 bases from J, with 19 bases between. CDR3 loop: CASTERGRGGTEAFF. The CDR3 region has the DNA TGTGCCAGCACGGAGAGGGGTAGAGGGGGCACTGAAGCTTTCTTT.

This clone appeared a few times. The chain links TRBV7-3 to TRBJ1-2; 7 positions agree with TRBD1. The CDR3 is made up of 14 amino acids. The V gene end was trimmed by 5 bases and the J gene end by 6 bases; junction bases not matched to a gene: 9. Germline lookup yields CDR1 SGHTA and CDR2 FQGTGA. CDR3 DNA sequence: TGTGCCAGCAGCCCCCGGGACAGAGGGGATGGCTACACCTTC. Protein sequence: CASSPRDRGDGYTF.

The V and J genes are TRBV19 and TRBJ1-1, with 9 bases identical to TRBD1. The trim removed 1 base at V and 1 base at J, leaving 4 bases unmatched. Germline V CDR1 and CDR2: LNHDA, SQIVND (reference sequence). The CDR3 is 16 amino acids. CDR3 protein: CASSIGTGVENTEAFF. The DNA of the CDR3 is TGTGCCAGTAGTATAGGGACAGGGGTCGAGAACACTGAAGCTTTCTTT. Based on the CDR3 plus reference TRBV19 and TRBJ1-1, the full variable domain is DGGITQSPKYLFRKEGQNVTLSCEQNLNHDAMYWYRQDPGQGLRLIYYSQIVNDFQKGDIAEGYSVSREKKESFPLTVTSAQKNPTAFYLCASSIGTGVENTEAFFGQGTRLTVV.

The chain links TRBV2 to TRBJ2-3, with D unresolved. Germline CDR1 SNHLY, CDR2 FYNNEI. The CDR3 is made up of 12 amino acids. V was shortened by 4 bases and J by 8 bases, with 10 bases between the two germline ends. The CDR3 spells CASSASRGTQYF. In DNA, the CDR3 is TGTGCCAGCAGTGCGTCTAGAGGTACGCAGTATTTT.

This sequence joins TRBV10-3 and TRBJ1-2; no firm D call. Germline CDR1 and CDR2: ENHRY and SYGVKD. Trimming took off 3 bases at V and 9 bases at J, with 14 bases between the two ends. CDR3 length: 13 amino acids. The CDR3 loop reads CAISEVPVRSYTF. Written as DNA, the CDR3 is TGTGCCATCAGTGAAGTTCCGGTGAGGAGCTACACCTTC.

The chain employs TRBV7-8 and TRBJ2-7; D possibly corresponds to TRBD1 (5 bases). V lost 1 base and J 5 bases, leaving 15 bases between the germline ends. This CDR3 has 15 amino acids. Looked up from germline, CDR1 is SGHVS and CDR2 is FQNEAQ. CDR3 region: CASSLDRPFGDEQYF. The CDR3 nucleotides read TGTGCCAGCAGCTTAGACAGGCCATTCGGAGACGAGCAGTACTTC.